The T cell receptor beta chain described here comes from a study of T cells in Graves' hyperthyroidism and ophthalmopathy. Study summary: At the time of initial diagnosis and before any treatment, peripheral blood was collected.

Germline V gene data show CDR1 as MNHNS and CDR2 as SASEGT. V dropped 4 bases and J dropped 4; count of bases not matched to a gene: 3. This CDR3 contains 14 residues. This clonotype was recorded at least ten times. Amplification yielded TCR beta CDR3 regions, with RNA transcripts as the source. First-round RT-PCR with HTBI primers amplified the TCR CDR3 region. TCRdb passed the multiplex PCR reads through MiXCR, listing each CDR3 protein once. Altogether fewer than 350,000 distinct CDR3 sequences are present, around 18% being singletons, with the ten largest covering roughly a sixth. Clinical symptoms, serum thyroxine and TRAb, thyroid ultrasound and orbital computed tomography together formed the diagnostic basis.

The chain couples TRBV6-1 to TRBJ1-1; 10 bases agree with TRBD1. Sequences were obtained from blood. This receptor was identified in a woman in her thirties or forties with Graves' ophthalmopathy. The CDR3 DNA sequence: TGTGCCAGCAGTGGGACAGGGGGTACCACTGAAGCTTTCTTT. It yields the protein CASSGTGGTTEAFF.